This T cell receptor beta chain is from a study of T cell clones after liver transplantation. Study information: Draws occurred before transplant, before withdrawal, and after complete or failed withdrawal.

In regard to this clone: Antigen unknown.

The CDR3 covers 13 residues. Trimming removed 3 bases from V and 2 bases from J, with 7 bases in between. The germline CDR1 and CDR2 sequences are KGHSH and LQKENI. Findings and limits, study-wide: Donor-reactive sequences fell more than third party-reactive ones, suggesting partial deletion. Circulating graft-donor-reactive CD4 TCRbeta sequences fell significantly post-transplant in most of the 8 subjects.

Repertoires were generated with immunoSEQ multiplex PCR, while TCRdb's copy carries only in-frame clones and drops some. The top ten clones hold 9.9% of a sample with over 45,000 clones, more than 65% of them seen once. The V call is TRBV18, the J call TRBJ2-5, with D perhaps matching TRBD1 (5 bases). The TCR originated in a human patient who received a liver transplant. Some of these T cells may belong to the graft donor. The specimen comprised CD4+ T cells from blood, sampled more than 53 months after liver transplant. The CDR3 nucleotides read TGTGCCAGCTCACCCGACAGTCAAGAGACCCAGTACTTC. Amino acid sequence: CASSPDSQETQYF.